The clone carrying this TCR beta chain has a handful of counts. One end of the junction does not line up with germline, which may come from a read error. Germline assignment: CDR1 MNHNS and CDR2 SASEGT. This CDR3 contains 16 residues. These data are taken from a study of blood T cells in healthy people across ages. A J-beta primer mix and a sample-barcoded 5' primer were used in a second PCR of roughly 6 to 11 cycles. TCRdb called the 5' RACE reads again in MiXCR, with one record for every CDR3 protein. The sample records roughly 680,000 distinct CDR3 sequences, 52% being singletons. This chain uses TRBV6-1 with TRBJ1-2; D remains ambiguous. The origin of this receptor is a woman of 80 years or more in good health. Specimen: blood. CDR3 region: CASSELAVPFNYGHTF. CDR3 DNA sequence: TGTGCCAGCAGTGAATTGGCAGTTCCCTTCAACTATGGCCACACCTTC.